Listed below are T cell receptor beta chains from one sample, sequenced in a study of blood T cells in healthy people across ages. From the 5' RACE reads, TCRdb called clonotypes with MiXCR, one entry per CDR3 protein. The sample records about a million distinct CDR3 sequences, 30% to 40% being singletons. Sample: blood. These receptors all come from a man younger than 35 in good health. Both conserved end residues are part of each CDR3. Fields, in order: CDR3 DNA, CDR3 protein, clone size, J gene, D gene, V gene. D genes are given only for firm matches. Size is stated for part of the rows, as once, few or many counts, or as a class when the clone is expanded.

DNA: TGTACCAGCAGCTGGAGGACCGGGACAGGGTACAATGAGCAGTTCTTC; CDR3: CTSSWRTGTGYNEQFF; size: once; J: TRBJ2-1; D: TRBD1; V: TRBV5-6
DNA: TGCGCCAGCAGTCTGACAGGGCTGGGGGGCAATGAGCAGTTCTTC; CDR3: CASSLTGLGGNEQFF; size: NA; J: TRBJ2-1; D: NA; V: TRBV4-1
DNA: TGTGCCAGCAGCCCGACAGGGAGTTGGCAGCCCCAGCATTTT; CDR3: CASSPTGSWQPQHF; size: NA; J: TRBJ1-5; D: TRBD1; V: TRBV6-2/TRBV6-3
DNA: TGTGCCAGCAGCGGACCACAGGGGGCCTACAATGAGCAGTACTTC; CDR3: CASSGPQGAYNEQYF; size: NA; J: TRBJ2-7; D: TRBD1; V: TRBV9
DNA: TGTGCCAGCAGCCCCAAAAGCGGGACAGGCTACGAGCAGTACTTC; CDR3: CASSPKSGTGYEQYF; size: few; J: TRBJ2-7; D: NA; V: TRBV9
DNA: TGCGCCAGCAGCCAAGGCAGGGTAGGCTTGGAGACCCAGTACTTC; CDR3: CASSQGRVGLETQYF; size: NA; J: TRBJ2-5; D: NA; V: TRBV4-3
DNA: TGTGCCAGCAGTTTACAACCCGGAGCCTCCTACAATGAGCAGTACTTC; CDR3: CASSLQPGASYNEQYF; size: NA; J: TRBJ2-7; D: NA; V: TRBV27
DNA: TGCGCCAGCAGCCCGTTTACAGACAGGAACACTGAAGCTTTCTTT; CDR3: CASSPFTDRNTEAFF; size: NA; J: TRBJ1-1; D: NA; V: TRBV4-1
DNA: TGTGCCATCAGTGACTTCACAGGGGGCAGGTACGAGCAGTACTTC; CDR3: CAISDFTGGRYEQYF; size: NA; J: TRBJ2-7; D: TRBD1; V: TRBV10-3
DNA: TGCGCCAGCAGCCCCGTACAAGATCGGCCATATGGTGGCTACACCTTC; CDR3: CASSPVQDRPYGGYTF; size: NA; J: TRBJ1-2; D: NA; V: TRBV5-1
DNA: TGCAGTGCCCCGTTCGGGGGCCACTCTGGAAACACCATATATTTT; CDR3: CSAPFGGHSGNTIYF; size: NA; J: TRBJ1-3; D: NA; V: TRBV20-1
DNA: TGCAGCGTCGAACGTCGACGGGAAGCTTTCTTT; CDR3: CSVERRREAFF; size: NA; J: TRBJ1-1; D: NA; V: TRBV29-1
DNA: TGTGCCAGCAGCTCTGGGACGATCCATGAGCAGTACTTC; CDR3: CASSSGTIHEQYF; size: NA; J: TRBJ2-5; D: NA; V: TRBV7-2
DNA: TGTGCCAGCAGCCAAGGGCCGGGACAGAAATTGAACACTGAAGCTTTCTTT; CDR3: CASSQGPGQKLNTEAFF; size: NA; J: TRBJ1-1; D: TRBD1; V: TRBV3-1
DNA: TGCAGTGCTAAGCAGGGGGCAAGTACTGAAGCTTTCTTT; CDR3: CSAKQGASTEAFF; size: NA; J: TRBJ1-1; D: TRBD1; V: TRBV20-1
DNA: TGCGCCAGCAGCTTGCCGTGGGACCCGGGGAACAATGAGCAGTACTTC; CDR3: CASSLPWDPGNNEQYF; size: NA; J: TRBJ2-5; D: NA; V: TRBV5-1
DNA: TGCAGCGGTCTCTACCGTGGGGGCACTGAAGCTTTCTTT; CDR3: CSGLYRGGTEAFF; size: NA; J: TRBJ1-1; D: NA; V: TRBV29-1